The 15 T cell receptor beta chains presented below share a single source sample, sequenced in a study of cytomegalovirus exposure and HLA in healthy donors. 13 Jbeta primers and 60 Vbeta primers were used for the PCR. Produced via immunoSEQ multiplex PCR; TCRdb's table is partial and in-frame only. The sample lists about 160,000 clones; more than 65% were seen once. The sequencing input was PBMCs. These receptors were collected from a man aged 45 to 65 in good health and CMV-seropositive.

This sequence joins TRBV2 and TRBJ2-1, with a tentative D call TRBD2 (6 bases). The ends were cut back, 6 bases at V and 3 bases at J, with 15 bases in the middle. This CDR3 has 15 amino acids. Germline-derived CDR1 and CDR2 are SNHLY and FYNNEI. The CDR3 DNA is TGTGCCAGCAGACGGGGGATGGGGAACTACAATGAGCAGTTCTTC. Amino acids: CASRRGMGNYNEQFF.

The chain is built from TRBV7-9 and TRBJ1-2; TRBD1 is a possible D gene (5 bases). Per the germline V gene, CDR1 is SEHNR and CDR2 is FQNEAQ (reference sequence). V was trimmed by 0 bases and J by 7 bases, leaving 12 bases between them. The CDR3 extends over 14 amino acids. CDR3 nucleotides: TGTGCCAGCAGCTTAGCGTCAGGGTCCATTGGCTACACCTTC. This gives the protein CASSLASGSIGYTF.

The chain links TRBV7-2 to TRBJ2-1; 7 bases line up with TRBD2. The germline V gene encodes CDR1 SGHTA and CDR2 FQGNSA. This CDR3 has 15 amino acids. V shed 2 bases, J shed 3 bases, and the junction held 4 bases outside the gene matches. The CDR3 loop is CASSLPPSGYNEQFF. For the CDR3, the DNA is TGTGCCAGCAGCTTACCCCCTAGCGGCTACAATGAGCAGTTCTTC.

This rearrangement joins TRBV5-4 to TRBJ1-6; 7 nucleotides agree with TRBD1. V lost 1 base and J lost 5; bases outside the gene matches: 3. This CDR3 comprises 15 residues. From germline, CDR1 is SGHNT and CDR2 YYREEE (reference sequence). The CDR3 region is CASSLLQGNNSPLHF. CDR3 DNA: TGTGCCAGCAGCTTGTTACAGGGGAATAATTCACCCCTCCACTTT.

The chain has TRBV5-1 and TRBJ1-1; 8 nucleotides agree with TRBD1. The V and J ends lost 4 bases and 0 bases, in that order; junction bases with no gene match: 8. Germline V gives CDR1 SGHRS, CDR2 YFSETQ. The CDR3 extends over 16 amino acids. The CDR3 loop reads CASSLGDRPMNTEAFF. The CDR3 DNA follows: TGCGCCAGCAGCCTGGGGGACAGGCCCATGAACACTGAAGCTTTCTTT. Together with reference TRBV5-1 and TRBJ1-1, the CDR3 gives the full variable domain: KAGVTQTPRYLIKTRGQQVTLSCSPISGHRSVSWYQQTPGQGLQFLFEYFSETQRNKGNFPGRFSGRQFSNSRSEMNVSTLELGDSALYLCASSLGDRPMNTEAFFGQGTRLTVV.

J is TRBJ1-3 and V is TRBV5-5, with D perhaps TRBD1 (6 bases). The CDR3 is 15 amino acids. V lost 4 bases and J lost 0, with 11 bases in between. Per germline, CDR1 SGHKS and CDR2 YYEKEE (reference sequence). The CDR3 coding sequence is TGTGCCAGCAGCACTGACAGGCGCTCTGGAAACACCATATATTTT. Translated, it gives CASSTDRRSGNTIYF.

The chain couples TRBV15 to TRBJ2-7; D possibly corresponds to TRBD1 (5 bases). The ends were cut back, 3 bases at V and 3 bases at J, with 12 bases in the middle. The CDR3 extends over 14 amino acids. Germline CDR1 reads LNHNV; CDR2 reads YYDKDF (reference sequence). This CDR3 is CATSSQGRGYEQYF. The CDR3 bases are TGTGCCACCAGCAGCCAGGGTAGGGGCTACGAGCAGTACTTC.

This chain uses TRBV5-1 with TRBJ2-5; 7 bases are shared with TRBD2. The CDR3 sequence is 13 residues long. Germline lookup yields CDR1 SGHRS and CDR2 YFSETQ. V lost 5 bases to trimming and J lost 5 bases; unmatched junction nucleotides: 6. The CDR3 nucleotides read TGCGCCAGCAGAGCGGGGACTGGGGAGACCCAGTACTTC. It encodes CASRAGTGETQYF.

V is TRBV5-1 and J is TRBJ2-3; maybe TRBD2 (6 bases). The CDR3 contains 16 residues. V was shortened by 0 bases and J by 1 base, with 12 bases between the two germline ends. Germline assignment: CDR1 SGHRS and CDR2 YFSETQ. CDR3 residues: CASSLGGNWGTDTQYF. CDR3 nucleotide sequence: TGCGCCAGCAGCTTGGGCGGGAATTGGGGCACAGATACGCAGTATTTT.

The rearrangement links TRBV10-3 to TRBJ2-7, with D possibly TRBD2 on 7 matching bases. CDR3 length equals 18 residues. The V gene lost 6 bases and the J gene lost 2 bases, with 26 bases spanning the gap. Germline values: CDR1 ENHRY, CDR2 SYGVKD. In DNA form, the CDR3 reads TGTGCCATCAGCCGCCTTGGGGGGGCGTCTAGCGGTACCTACGAGCAGTACTTC. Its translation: CAISRLGGASSGTYEQYF.

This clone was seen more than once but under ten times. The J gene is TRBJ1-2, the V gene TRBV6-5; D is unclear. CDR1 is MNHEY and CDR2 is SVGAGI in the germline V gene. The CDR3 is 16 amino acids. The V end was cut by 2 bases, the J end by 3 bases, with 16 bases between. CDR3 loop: CASSYPAVRADYGYTF. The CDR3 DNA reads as TGTGCCAGCAGTTACCCCGCCGTGCGGGCAGACTATGGCTACACCTTC.

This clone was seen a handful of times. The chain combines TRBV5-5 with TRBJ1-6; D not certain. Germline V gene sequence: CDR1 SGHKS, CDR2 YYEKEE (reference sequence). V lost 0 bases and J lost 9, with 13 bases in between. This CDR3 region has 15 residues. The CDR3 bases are TGTGCCAGCAGCTTGGATGGGGATAGCGGTTCACCCCTCCACTTT. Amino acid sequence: CASSLDGDSGSPLHF.

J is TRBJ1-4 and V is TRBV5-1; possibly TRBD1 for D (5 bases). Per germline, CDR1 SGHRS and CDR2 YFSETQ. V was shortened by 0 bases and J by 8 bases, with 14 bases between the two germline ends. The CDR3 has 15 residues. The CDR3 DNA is TGCGCCAGCAGCTTGGGACAGTCGTTGGGCGAAAAACTGTTTTTT. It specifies CASSLGQSLGEKLFF.

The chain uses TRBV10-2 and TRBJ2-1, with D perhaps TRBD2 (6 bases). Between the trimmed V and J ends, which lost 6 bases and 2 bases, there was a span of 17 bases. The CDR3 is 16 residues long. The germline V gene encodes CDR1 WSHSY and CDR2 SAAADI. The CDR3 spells CASSGSGSGTYNEQFF. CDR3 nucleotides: TGCGCCAGCAGCGGGTCTGGTAGCGGTACCTACAATGAGCAGTTCTTC.

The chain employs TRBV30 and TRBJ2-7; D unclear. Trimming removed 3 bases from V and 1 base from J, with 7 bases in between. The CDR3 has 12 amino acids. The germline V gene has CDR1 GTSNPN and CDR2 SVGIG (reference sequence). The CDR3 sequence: CAWSRGSYEQYF. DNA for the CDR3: TGTGCCTGGAGCCGAGGATCCTACGAGCAGTACTTC.